One sample yielded the 23 T cell receptor beta chains listed below, sequenced in a study of blood T cell repertoires in COVID-19. Method: immunoSEQ multiplex PCR; TCRdb's copy keeps in-frame clones and lacks some. The sample includes about 210,000 clones, about nine tenths of them seen just once. The sequenced sample was peripheral blood. The receptor source for this set is a man in his 70s with acute or convalescent COVID-19.

The chain has TRBV7-8 and TRBJ1-2; D is undetermined. CDR1 SGHVS and CDR2 FQNEAQ come from the germline V gene. V was clipped by 4 bases and J by 4 bases, with 7 bases between them. CDR3 length: 12 residues. CDR3 bases: TGTGCCAGCAGCTCAGGTGGCTATGGCTACACCTTC. Amino acid sequence: CASSSGGYGYTF.

This chain connects TRBV21-1 to TRBJ2-7; TRBD2, as called in the table, went unchecked against the DNA. TRBV21-1 is a pseudogene segment. The CDR3 loop spans 16 amino acids. CDR3 bases: TGTGCCAGCAGCAAGGGGGTCGGGGGTCAGACCTACGAGCAGTACTTC. Translating it yields CASSKGVGGQTYEQYF.

The rearrangement joins TRBV7-9 to TRBJ2-1, with D perhaps matching TRBD2 (8 bases). Germline-derived CDR1 and CDR2 are SEHNR and FQNEAQ (reference sequence). V dropped 7 bases and J dropped 8 bases, with 21 bases sitting between them. There are 15 residues in the CDR3. Here the CDR3 reads CASIRDSGRFDEQFF. For the CDR3, the DNA is TGTGCCAGCATCCGGGACAGCGGGAGATTTGATGAGCAGTTCTTC.

This clone appeared a few times. The gene calls are TRBV4-1 and TRBJ2-1; D possibly corresponds to TRBD2 (5 bases). CDR1 MGHRA and CDR2 YSYEKL come from the germline V gene. Trimming removed 0 bases at V and 4 bases at J, with 13 bases between. The CDR3 extends over 16 amino acids. The CDR3 DNA sequence: TGCGCCAGCAGCCAAGAAGGCAGCGGATGGTACAATGAGCAGTTCTTC. Translated, it gives CASSQEGSGWYNEQFF.

This clone was observed a single time. The CDR3 is CASSHRQGNSPLHF. The DNA for the CDR3 is TGTGCCAGCAGCCACCGACAGGGGAATTCACCCCTCCACTTT. V usage is TRBV3-1 (or the pseudogene TRBV3-2) and J usage is TRBJ1-6; the match to TRBD1 covers 8 bases. Germline CDR1 LGHDT, CDR2 YNNKEL (reference sequence). V lost 3 bases to trimming and J lost 7 bases; unmatched junction nucleotides: 2. This CDR3 is built from 14 residues.

The chain recombines TRBV7-2 with TRBJ1-2; 9 bases match TRBD1. Germline CDR1 and CDR2: SGHTA and FQGNSA. J lost 7 bases, V lost 5 bases, and 17 bases had no gene match. The CDR3 has 17 amino acids. CDR3 loop: CASSATGGQSLTGGYTF. CDR3 sequence (DNA): TGTGCCAGCAGCGCAACAGGGGGCCAAAGCCTAACTGGTGGCTACACCTTC.

The rearrangement links TRBV12-5 to TRBJ2-5, with D unclear. V was cut by 5 bases and J by 5 bases, with 9 bases left in between. From germline, CDR1 is LGHNT and CDR2 FRNRAP. This CDR3 is built from 12 residues. This CDR3 reads CASGPNRETQYF. The CDR3 region has the DNA TGTGCTAGTGGTCCCAATCGGGAGACCCAGTACTTC. The whole variable domain, filled in from reference TRBV12-5 and TRBJ2-5, reads DARVTQTPRHKVTEMGQEVTMRCQPILGHNTVFWYRQTMMQGLELLAYFRNRAPLDDSGMPKDRFSAEMPDATLATLKIQPSEPRDSAVYFCASGPNRETQYFGPGTRLLVL.

CDR3 loop: CASSFGPNYNEQFF. The DNA of the CDR3 is TGCGCCAGCAGCTTTGGGCCTAACTACAATGAGCAGTTCTTC. V and J are TRBV5-1 and TRBJ2-1; D is unresolved. Deletions cut 2 bases from V and 3 bases from J, with 9 bases between. The CDR3 sequence is 14 residues long. Germline lookup yields CDR1 SGHRS and CDR2 YFSETQ.

This chain connects TRBV28 to TRBJ1-4, with D tentatively TRBD1 (6 bases). Germline CDR1 reads MDHEN; CDR2 reads SYDVKM. The V gene lost 6 bases and the J gene lost 8 bases, with 22 bases spanning the gap. There are 16 residues in the CDR3. The CDR3 nucleotides read TGTGCCAGCAGGAAAACTTCCGGGACACCAATGGAAAAACTGTTTTTT. This codes for CASRKTSGTPMEKLFF.

This clone was found a few times. CDR3 region: CASREQAPNTEAFF. The CDR3, as DNA: TGTGCCAGCAGGGAACAGGCACCGAACACTGAAGCTTTCTTT. V gene TRBV3-1 (or the pseudogene TRBV3-2) combines with J gene TRBJ1-1; D may be TRBD1 (5 bases). This CDR3 is built from 14 residues. The germline V gene has CDR1 LGHDT and CDR2 YNNKEL (reference sequence). Trimming stripped 6 bases from V and 1 base from J, with 12 bases between.

The J gene is TRBJ1-2, the V gene TRBV19; tentatively, D is TRBD1 (6 bases). Trimming stripped 9 bases from V and 6 bases from J, with 20 bases between. The CDR3 runs 14 residues. Germline loops: CDR1 LNHDA, CDR2 SQIVND (reference sequence). The CDR3 DNA sequence: TGTGCCAGCACTAAACCCGGGACACCGAATGGCTACACCTTC. Its translation: CASTKPGTPNGYTF.

The chain joins TRBV7-2 to TRBJ2-7, with 9 bases matching TRBD2. Trimming took 4 bases from V and 1 from J; bases not matched to a gene: 11. CDR3 length equals 17 residues. CDR1 is SGHTA and CDR2 is FQGNSA in the germline V gene. The CDR3 sequence: CASSSLFGLAGSYEQYF. For the CDR3, the DNA is TGTGCCAGCAGCTCCTTATTCGGCCTAGCGGGATCCTACGAGCAGTACTTC.

The chain joins TRBV19 to TRBJ1-1; no reliable D call. Germline values: CDR1 LNHDA, CDR2 SQIVND (reference sequence). The CDR3 loop spans 12 amino acids. Trimming cost V 4 bases and J 5 bases, with 8 bases left between them. The CDR3 protein is CASSSGLTEAFF. The CDR3 DNA reads as TGTGCCAGTAGTAGTGGACTTACTGAAGCTTTCTTT.

This rearrangement joins TRBV19 to TRBJ2-3; tentative D call: TRBD1 (5 bases). The V gene's germline CDR1 is LNHDA and CDR2 SQIVND (reference sequence). The CDR3 runs 14 residues. V was cut by 11 bases and J by 4 bases, with 19 bases left in between. CDR3 sequence: CASGGGKGPDTQYF. CDR3 DNA: TGTGCCTCCGGTGGCGGTAAGGGGCCAGATACGCAGTATTTT.

The V call is TRBV30, the J call TRBJ2-1; TRBD2 aligns across 8 bases. With 2 bases clipped from V and 7 bases from J, the junction kept 16 bases outside the gene matches. The CDR3 is 17 residues long. Germline loops: CDR1 GTSNPN, CDR2 SVGIG (reference sequence). CDR3 DNA sequence: TGTGCCTGGAGTCCCCGTACTACTAGCGGAATAAGGAATGAGCAGTTCTTC. This codes for CAWSPRTTSGIRNEQFF.

In this sample, this clone turned up a few times. The V call is TRBV19, the J call TRBJ1-3; D may be TRBD1 (5 bases). The CDR3 consists of 17 residues. V shed 4 bases and J shed 0 bases, with 16 bases lying between them. Germline V gene lookup returns CDR1 LNHDA and CDR2 SQIVND (reference sequence). In DNA form, the CDR3 reads TGTGCCAGTAGTAGCGGCGGCGGGGGGATCTCTGGAAACACCATATATTTT. The encoded protein is CASSSGGGGISGNTIYF.

The chain recombines TRBV5-5 with TRBJ1-4; 10 bases are shared with TRBD1. The CDR3 totals 15 residues. J was trimmed by 7 bases and V by 4 bases; bases with no gene match: 7. Germline loops: CDR1 SGHKS, CDR2 YYEKEE (reference sequence). CDR3 region: CASSPDRGPFEKLFF. The CDR3 DNA follows: TGTGCCAGCAGCCCAGACAGGGGGCCGTTTGAAAAACTGTTTTTT. The full variable domain, completed using reference TRBV5-5 and TRBJ1-4, is DAGVTQSPTHLIKTRGQQVTLRCSPISGHKSVSWYQQVLGQGPQFIFQYYEKEERGRGNFPDRFSARQFPNYSSELNVNALLLGDSALYLCASSPDRGPFEKLFFGSGTQLSVL.

This clone was recorded once. This sequence joins TRBV6-2 or TRBV6-3 and TRBJ1-5; the match to TRBD1 covers 9 bases. The CDR3 is 16 residues long. The junction had 8 bases not matched to a gene; V was cut back by 6 bases and J by 2 bases. Per germline, CDR1 MNHEY and CDR2 SVGEGT. The CDR3 region has the DNA TGTGCCAGCAGCTCTCACAGGACAGGGGGCAATCAGCCCCAGCATTTT. It encodes CASSSHRTGGNQPQHF.

This clone was detected only once. The chain employs TRBV13 and TRBJ1-1; D might be TRBD1 (5 bases). The CDR3 is made up of 15 amino acids. Germline V CDR1 and CDR2: PRHDT, FYEKMQ (reference sequence). The ends were cut back, 3 bases at V and 4 bases at J, with 15 bases in the middle. In DNA form, the CDR3 reads TGTGCCAGCAGCTTGGGCCTGGGGGGGATCACTGAAGCTTTCTTT. It specifies CASSLGLGGITEAFF.

Concerning this clone itself: In the same sample, other DNA sequences code for this CDR3. The chain carries TRBV7-2 and TRBJ2-7; 8 bases match TRBD2. CDR1 is SGHTA and CDR2 is FQGNSA in the germline V gene. The CDR3 is 15 amino acids. V shed 4 bases and J 4 bases; nucleotides not matched to a gene: 9. The CDR3 bases are TGTGCCAGCAGCTCCCTGGCGGGGGGATTTTACGAGCAGTACTTC. It codes for CASSSLAGGFYEQYF. The full variable domain, its missing parts supplied by reference TRBV7-2 and TRBJ2-7, is GAGVSQSPSNKVTEKGKDVELRCDPISGHTALYWYRQSLGQGLEFLIYFQGNSAPDKSGLPSDRFSAERTGGSVSTLTIQRTQQEDSAVYLCASSSLAGGFYEQYFGPGTRLTVT.

The chain has TRBV9 and TRBJ2-1; 7 nucleotides match TRBD2. The CDR3 totals 16 residues. Germline assignment: CDR1 SGDLS and CDR2 YYNGEE. J lost 6 bases, V lost 0 bases, and 9 bases had no gene match. The CDR3 spells CASSVDPSGDFNEQFF. In DNA form, the CDR3 reads TGTGCCAGCAGCGTAGATCCTAGCGGAGACTTCAATGAGCAGTTCTTC.

The chain recombines TRBV7-8 with TRBJ2-6; weak D call: TRBD2 (6 bases). The ends were cut back, 4 bases at V and 4 bases at J, with 14 bases in the middle. The CDR3 spans 16 residues. Germline V gives CDR1 SGHVS, CDR2 FQNEAQ. The DNA for the CDR3 is TGTGCCAGCAGCTCCTGGGGGGAAAACGGGGCCAACGTCCTGACTTTC. Amino acids: CASSSWGENGANVLTF. The full variable domain, with the rest looked up from reference TRBV7-8 and TRBJ2-6, is GAGVSQSPRYKVAKRGQDVALRCDPISGHVSLFWYQQALGQGPEFLTYFQNEAQLDKSGLPSDRFFAERPEGSVSTLKIQRTQQEDSAVYLCASSSWGENGANVLTFGAGSRLTVL.

The CDR3 DNA is TGTGCCAGCAGCTCCGAGGGGAGGGAGACCCAGTACTTC. Protein: CASSSEGRETQYF. The rearrangement links TRBV5-5 to TRBJ2-5, with D perhaps TRBD2 (6 bases). The CDR3 totals 13 residues. CDR1 and CDR2 (germline): SGHKS, YYEKEE (reference sequence). With 3 bases removed from V and 5 bases from J, the gap between germline ends came to 11 bases.